The present entry profiles one T cell receptor beta chain with its context. Participant age was roughly 18 to 89 years, and participants resided in fewer than 25 US areas. Assignment of participants to cohorts was predicated upon participant-reported clinical history. In the 2 weeks before study entry, exposed participants met a COVID-19 case, which was PCR-confirmed or clinician-diagnosed. Study processing details: Reference gene primer amplification gave estimated nucleated cell counts. TCRdb's copy holds only in-frame clones and misses some; the assay was immunoSEQ multiplex PCR. V, J and clone size are taken as reported in that table, and D and trimming were inferred from the DNA itself. The table lists 150,000 to 200,000 clones, over 70% of them singletons. The source of the sample is a study of blood T cell repertoires in COVID-19. The sequence was collected from a man aged 70-80 years who had been exposed to COVID-19. What was sequenced was PBMCs or T cells enriched from blood (not recorded which).

Here the CDR3 DNA reads TGTGCCAGCACCCCAAGGGGCAGCTTCATGAACACTGAAGCTTTCTTT. Translation: CASTPRGSFMNTEAFF. V gene TRBV11-2 combines with J gene TRBJ1-1; D is perhaps TRBD1 (5 bases). V was clipped by 7 bases and J by 0 bases, with 18 bases between them. Germline CDR1 SGHAT, CDR2 FQNNGV. The CDR3 is 16 residues long.